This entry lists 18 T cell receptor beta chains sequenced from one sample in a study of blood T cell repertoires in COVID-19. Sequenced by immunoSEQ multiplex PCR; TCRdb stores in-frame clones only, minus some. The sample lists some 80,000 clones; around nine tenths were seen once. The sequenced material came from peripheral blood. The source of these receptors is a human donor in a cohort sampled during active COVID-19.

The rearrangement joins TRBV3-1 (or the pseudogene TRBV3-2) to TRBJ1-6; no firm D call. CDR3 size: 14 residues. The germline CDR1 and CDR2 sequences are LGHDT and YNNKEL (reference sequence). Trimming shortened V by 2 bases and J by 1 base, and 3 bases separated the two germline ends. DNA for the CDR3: TGTGCCAGCAGCCAACTTTCCTATAATTCACCCCTCCACTTT. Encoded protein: CASSQLSYNSPLHF.

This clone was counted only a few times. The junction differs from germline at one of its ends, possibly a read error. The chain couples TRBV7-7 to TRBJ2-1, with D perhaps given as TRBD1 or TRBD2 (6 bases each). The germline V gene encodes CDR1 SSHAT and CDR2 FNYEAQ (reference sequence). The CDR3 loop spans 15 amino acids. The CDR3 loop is CASSLGGPQVNEQFF. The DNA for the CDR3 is TGTGCTAGCAGCTTAGGGGGGCCTCAGGTCAATGAGCAGTTCTTC.

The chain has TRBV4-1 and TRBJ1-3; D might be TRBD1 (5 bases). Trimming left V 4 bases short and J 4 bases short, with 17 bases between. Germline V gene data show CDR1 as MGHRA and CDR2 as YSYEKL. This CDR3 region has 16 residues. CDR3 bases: TGCGCCAGCAGCCCCTTGGGGCTTCATCCCGGAAACACCATATATTTT. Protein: CASSPLGLHPGNTIYF.

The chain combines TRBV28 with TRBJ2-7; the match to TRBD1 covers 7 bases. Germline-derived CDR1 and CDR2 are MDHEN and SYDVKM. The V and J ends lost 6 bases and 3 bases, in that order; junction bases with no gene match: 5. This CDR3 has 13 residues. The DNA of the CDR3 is TGTGCCAGCAGCGAGGGACAGAACTACGAGCAGTACTTC. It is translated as CASSEGQNYEQYF.

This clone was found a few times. In nucleotides, the CDR3 is TGTGCCAGCAGCTTGGACAGGGGGAACACTGAAGCTTTCTTT. Its translation is CASSLDRGNTEAFF. This sequence joins TRBV5-6 and TRBJ1-1, with TRBD1 identical over 7 bases. Germline CDR1 reads SGHDT; CDR2 reads YYEEEE. The CDR3 runs to 14 residues. Trimming took 0 bases from V and 1 from J; bases not matched to a gene: 0.

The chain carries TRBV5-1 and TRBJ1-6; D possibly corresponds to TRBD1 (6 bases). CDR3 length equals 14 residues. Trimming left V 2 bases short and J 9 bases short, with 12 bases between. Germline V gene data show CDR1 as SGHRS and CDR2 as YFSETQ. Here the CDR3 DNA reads TGCGCCAGCAGCTTCTCTGGGGGCGGTTCACCCCTCCACTTT. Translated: CASSFSGGGSPLHF.

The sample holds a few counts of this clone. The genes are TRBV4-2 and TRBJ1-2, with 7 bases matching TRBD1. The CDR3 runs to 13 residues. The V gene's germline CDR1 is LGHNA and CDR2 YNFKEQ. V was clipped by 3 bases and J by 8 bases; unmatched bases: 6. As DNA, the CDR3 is TGTGCCAGCAGCCACCTACAGGGGCCAGGCTACACCTTC. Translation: CASSHLQGPGYTF.

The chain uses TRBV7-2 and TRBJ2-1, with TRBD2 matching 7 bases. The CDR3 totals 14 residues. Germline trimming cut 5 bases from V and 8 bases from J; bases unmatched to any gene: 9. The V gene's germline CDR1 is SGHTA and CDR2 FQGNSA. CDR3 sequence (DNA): TGTGCCAGCAGCCCCGGGAGGCCCGGCTATGAGCAGTTCTTC. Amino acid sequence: CASSPGRPGYEQFF.

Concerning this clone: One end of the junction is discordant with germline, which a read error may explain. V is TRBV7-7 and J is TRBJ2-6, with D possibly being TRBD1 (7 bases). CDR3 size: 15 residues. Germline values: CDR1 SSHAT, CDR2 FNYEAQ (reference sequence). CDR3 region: CASSSGGTGANVLTF. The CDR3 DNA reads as TGTGCTAGCAGCTCAGGGGGGACTGGGGCCAACGTCCTGACTTTC.

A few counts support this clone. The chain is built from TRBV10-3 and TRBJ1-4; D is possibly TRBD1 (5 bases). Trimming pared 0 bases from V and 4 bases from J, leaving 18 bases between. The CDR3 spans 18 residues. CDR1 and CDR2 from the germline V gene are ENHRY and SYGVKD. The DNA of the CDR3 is TGTGCCATCAGTGAGTCTAGGACAACCAGAGCGAGTAATGAAAAACTGTTTTTT. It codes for CAISESRTTRASNEKLFF.

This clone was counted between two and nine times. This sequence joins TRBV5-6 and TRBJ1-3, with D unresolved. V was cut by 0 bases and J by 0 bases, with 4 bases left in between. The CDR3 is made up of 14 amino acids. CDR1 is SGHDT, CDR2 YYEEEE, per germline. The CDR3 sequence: CASSLEYSGNTIYF. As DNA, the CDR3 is TGTGCCAGCAGCTTGGAATACTCTGGAAACACCATATATTTT.

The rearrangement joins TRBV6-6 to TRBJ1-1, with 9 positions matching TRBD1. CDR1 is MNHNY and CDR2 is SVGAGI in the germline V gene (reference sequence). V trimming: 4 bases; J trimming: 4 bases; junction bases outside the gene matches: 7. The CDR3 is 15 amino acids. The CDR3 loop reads CASSSSGQGGTEAFF. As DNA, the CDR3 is TGTGCCAGCAGTTCCTCGGGACAGGGAGGCACTGAAGCTTTCTTT.

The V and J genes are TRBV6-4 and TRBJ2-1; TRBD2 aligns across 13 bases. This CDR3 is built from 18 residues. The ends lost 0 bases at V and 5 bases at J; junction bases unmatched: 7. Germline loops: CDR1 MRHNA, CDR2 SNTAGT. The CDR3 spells CASSDSGPGLAGDNEQFF. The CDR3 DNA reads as TGTGCCAGCAGTGACTCTGGCCCCGGACTAGCGGGGGACAATGAGCAGTTCTTC.

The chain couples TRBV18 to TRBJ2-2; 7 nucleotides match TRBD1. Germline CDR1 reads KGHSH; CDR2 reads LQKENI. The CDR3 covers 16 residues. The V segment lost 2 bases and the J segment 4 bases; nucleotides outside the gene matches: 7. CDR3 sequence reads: CASSPRLRGPTGELFF. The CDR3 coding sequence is TGTGCCAGCTCACCAAGGTTGAGGGGGCCCACCGGGGAGCTGTTTTTT.

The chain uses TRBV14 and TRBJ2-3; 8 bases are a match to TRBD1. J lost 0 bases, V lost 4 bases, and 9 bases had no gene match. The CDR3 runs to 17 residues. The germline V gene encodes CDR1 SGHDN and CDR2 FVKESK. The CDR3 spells CASSPYSGTGSTDTQYF. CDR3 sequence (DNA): TGTGCCAGCAGCCCCTATTCCGGGACAGGAAGCACAGATACGCAGTATTTT.

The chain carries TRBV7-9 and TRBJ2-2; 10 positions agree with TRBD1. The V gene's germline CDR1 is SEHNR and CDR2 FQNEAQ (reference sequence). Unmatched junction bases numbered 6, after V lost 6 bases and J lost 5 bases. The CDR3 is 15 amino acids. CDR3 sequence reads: CASRPPGQGTGELFF. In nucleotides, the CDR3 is TGTGCCAGCAGACCACCGGGACAGGGGACCGGGGAGCTGTTTTTT. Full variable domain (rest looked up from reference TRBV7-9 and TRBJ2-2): DTGVSQNPRHKITKRGQNVTFRCDPISEHNRLYWYRQTLGQGPEFLTYFQNEAQLEKSRLLSDRFSAERPKGSFSTLEIQRTEQGDSAMYLCASRPPGQGTGELFFGEGSRLTVL.

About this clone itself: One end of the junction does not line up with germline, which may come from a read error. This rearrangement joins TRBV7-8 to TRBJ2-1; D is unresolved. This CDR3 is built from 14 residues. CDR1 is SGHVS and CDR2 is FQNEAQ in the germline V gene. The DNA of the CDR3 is TGTGCCAGCAGCTTAGAGGTGACATTCCCCCACGCCCTCTTC. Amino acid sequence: CASSLEVTFPHALF.

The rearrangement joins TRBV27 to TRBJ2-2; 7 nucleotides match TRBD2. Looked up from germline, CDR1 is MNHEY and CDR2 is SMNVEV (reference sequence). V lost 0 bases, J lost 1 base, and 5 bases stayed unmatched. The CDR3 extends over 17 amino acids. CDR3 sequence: CASSLSLQRENTGELFF. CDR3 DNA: TGTGCCAGCAGTTTATCGCTCCAGCGGGAGAACACCGGGGAGCTGTTTTTT.